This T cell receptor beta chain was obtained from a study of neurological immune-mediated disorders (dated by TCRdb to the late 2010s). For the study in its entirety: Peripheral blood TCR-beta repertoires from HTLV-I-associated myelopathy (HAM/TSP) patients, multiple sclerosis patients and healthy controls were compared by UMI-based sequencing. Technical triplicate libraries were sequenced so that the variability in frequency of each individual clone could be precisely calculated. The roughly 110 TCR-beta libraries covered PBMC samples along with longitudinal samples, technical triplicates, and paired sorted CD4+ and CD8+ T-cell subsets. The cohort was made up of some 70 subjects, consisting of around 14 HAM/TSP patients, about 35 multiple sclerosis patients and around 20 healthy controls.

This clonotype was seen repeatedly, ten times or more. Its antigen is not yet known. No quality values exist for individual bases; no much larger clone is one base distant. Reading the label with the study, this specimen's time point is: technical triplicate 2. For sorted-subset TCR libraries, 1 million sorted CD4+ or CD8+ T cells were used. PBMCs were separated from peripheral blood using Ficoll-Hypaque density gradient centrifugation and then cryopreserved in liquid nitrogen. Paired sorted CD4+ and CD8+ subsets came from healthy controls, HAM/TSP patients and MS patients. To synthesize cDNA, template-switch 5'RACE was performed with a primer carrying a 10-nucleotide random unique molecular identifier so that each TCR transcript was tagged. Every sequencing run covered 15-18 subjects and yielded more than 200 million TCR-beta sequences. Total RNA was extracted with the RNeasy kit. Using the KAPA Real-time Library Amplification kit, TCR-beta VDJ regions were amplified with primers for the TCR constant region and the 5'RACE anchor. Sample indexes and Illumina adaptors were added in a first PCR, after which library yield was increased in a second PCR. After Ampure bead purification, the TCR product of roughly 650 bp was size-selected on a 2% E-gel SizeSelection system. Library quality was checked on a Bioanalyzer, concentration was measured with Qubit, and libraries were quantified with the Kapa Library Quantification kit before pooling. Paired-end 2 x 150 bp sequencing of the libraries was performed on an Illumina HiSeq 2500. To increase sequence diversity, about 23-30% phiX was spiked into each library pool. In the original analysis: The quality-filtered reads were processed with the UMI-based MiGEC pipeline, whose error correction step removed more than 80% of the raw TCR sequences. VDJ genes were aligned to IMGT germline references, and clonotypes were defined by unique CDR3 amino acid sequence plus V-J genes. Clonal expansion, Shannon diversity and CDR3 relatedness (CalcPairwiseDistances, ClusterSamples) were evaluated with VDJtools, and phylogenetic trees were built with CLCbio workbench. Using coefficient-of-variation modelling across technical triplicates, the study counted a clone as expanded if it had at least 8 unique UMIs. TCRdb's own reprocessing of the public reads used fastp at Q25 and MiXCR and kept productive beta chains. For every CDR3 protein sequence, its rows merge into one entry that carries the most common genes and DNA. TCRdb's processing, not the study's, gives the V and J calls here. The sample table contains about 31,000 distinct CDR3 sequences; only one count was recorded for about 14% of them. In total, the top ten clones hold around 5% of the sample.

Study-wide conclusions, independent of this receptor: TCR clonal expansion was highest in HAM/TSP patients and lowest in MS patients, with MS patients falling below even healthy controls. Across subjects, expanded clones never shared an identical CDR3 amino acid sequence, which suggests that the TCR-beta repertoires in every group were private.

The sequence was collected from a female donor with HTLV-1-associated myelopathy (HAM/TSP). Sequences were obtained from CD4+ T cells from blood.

The sequence in DNA is TGTGCCAGTAGTGCAAAAGGGGATACTGAAGCTTTCTTT. This translates into CASSAKGDTEAFF. Rearrangement joined TRBV19 to TRBJ1-1, with TRBD1 perhaps the D gene, on 5 matching bases. Measured from the cysteine to the phenylalanine, the CDR3 is 13 residues long. The only DNA kept is the CDR3, 39 bases in frame from the first base. Trimming takes 5 bases from V and 5 bases from J, and the germline ends sit 12 bases apart. CDR1 and CDR2 were assigned from the germline V gene (reference sequence) as LNHDA and SQIVND.